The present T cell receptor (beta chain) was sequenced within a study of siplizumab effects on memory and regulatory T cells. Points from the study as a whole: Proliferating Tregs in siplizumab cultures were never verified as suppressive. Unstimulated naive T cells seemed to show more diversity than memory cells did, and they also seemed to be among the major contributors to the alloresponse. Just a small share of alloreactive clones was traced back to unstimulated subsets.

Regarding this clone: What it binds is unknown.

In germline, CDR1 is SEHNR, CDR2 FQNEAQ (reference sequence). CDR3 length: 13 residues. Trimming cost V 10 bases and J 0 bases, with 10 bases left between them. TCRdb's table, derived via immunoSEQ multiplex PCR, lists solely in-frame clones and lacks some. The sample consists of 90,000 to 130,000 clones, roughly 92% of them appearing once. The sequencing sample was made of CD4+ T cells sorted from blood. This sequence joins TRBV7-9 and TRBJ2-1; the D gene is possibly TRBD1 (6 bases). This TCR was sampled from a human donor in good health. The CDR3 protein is CATRTASYNEQFF. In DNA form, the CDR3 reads TGTGCCACCAGGACAGCCTCCTACAATGAGCAGTTCTTC.